This T cell receptor (beta chain) appears in the sequencing data of a study of control samples from healthy donors and cancer patients. The ends were cut back, 4 bases at V and 1 base at J, with 14 bases in the middle. This CDR3 has 15 amino acids. Germline V lookup: CDR1 SGHRS, CDR2 YFSETQ. The repertoire was sequenced with immunoSEQ multiplex PCR; TCRdb's copy has only in-frame clones and lacks some. The repertoire has about 120,000 clones, roughly 92% of them found once; the top ten carry about 0.6%. The TCR sequence derives from a man older than 75 with head and neck cancer. The sample taken for sequencing was PBMCs. The J gene is TRBJ1-1, the V gene TRBV5-1, with D possibly being TRBD1 (5 bases). CDR3 protein: CASSGEGLPNTEAFF. The CDR3 DNA sequence: TGCGCCAGCAGCGGGGAGGGACTCCCGAACACTGAAGCTTTCTTT.